This T cell receptor beta chain was found in a study of blood T cell repertoires in COVID-19. Whole-study context: The United States, Italy and Spain supplied acute and convalescent COVID-19 samples. T cells, B-cell-depleted T cells, or PBMCs provided the cDNA or gDNA that served as material.

Original methodology: How many nucleated cells were present was estimated from reference gene primer amplification. The table came from immunoSEQ multiplex PCR; TCRdb's copy has only in-frame clones and leaves some out. That table supplies the V and J calls and clone size; D and trimming were determined from the DNA. Found here are 20,000 to 25,000 clones, 80% to 90% of them singletons; the top ten hold around 3.8%. The source material was peripheral blood. The source is a man aged 50 to 60 with active COVID-19.

The CDR3 nucleotides read TGTGCCAGTATACGCGCAGGCCTTGGTGAAAAACTGTTTTTT. This translates into CASIRAGLGEKLFF. The chain carries TRBV19 and TRBJ1-4; the D is unclear. The CDR3 covers 14 residues. Germline V CDR1 and CDR2: LNHDA, SQIVND (reference sequence). V lost 7 bases and J lost 7, with 16 bases in between.